This T cell receptor beta chain comes out of a study of Ad26.COV2.S vaccination and SARS-CoV-2 variants. Overall study findings and caveats: Vaccinees and placebo recipients showed similar non-spike TCR breadth. The study found higher spike-specific TCR breadth in vaccine than placebo recipients.

This CDR3 contains 15 residues. J lost 5 bases, V lost 0 bases, and 5 bases had no gene match. The germline V gene encodes CDR1 SGHNT and CDR2 YYREEE (reference sequence). A note on this clone: Its specificity is not known.

The protocol was immunoSEQ multiplex PCR, while the TCRdb copy is restricted to in-frame clones and leaves out a portion. Altogether approximately 300,000 clones are present, just over 85% being singletons, with the ten largest covering under 2%. The sample's treatment: some 20 received Ad26.COV2.S at low or high dose, single or two shots; about 5 received placebo; per-sample allocation not given. The samples date from day 63 after the first vaccine or placebo injection. A Boston adult aged 18-55 years was the donor. The sequencing used peripheral blood, collected in a trial of Ad26.COV2.S vaccine versus placebo. The rearrangement links TRBV5-4 to TRBJ2-5; 9 bases fit TRBD2. The receptor was derived from a person aged 18-65 years who received the Ad26.COV2.S COVID-19 vaccine or a placebo. CDR3: CASSLVGGGAETQYF. The CDR3 DNA reads TGTGCCAGCAGCTTGGTTGGCGGGGGGGCGGAGACCCAGTACTTC.